This T cell receptor beta chain is from a study of identical twins. The CDR3 length is 16 residues. V was cut by 0 bases and J by 8 bases, with 15 bases left in between. The V gene's germline CDR1 is SGHRS and CDR2 YFSETQ. MiXCR, run by TCRdb on the 5' RACE reads, gives a single entry per CDR3 protein. The table has about 690,000 distinct CDR3 sequences, 20% to 25% seen once. This same sample was also part of a study on T cells expressing NK-cell markers. That source reports: Topping the CD3+CD56-NKG2C+ fraction as well were these clonotypes, in a few donors.

The chain employs TRBV5-1 and TRBJ2-6; D possibly uses TRBD1 or TRBD2 (5 bases each). The receptor was derived from a woman aged 18-29 years in good health. The source material was PBMCs. In DNA, the CDR3 is TGCGCCAGCAGCTTGGGAGGGGTTCTGGCGTCCAACGTCCTGACTTTC. It specifies CASSLGGVLASNVLTF.